Listed here is a single T cell receptor beta chain. One end of the junction does not line up with germline, which may come from a read error. The sample is drawn from a study of tumor-infiltrating lymphocytes in oesophageal squamous cell carcinoma. This CDR3 comprises 13 residues. Looked up from germline, CDR1 is SEHNR and CDR2 is FQNEAQ (reference sequence). TCRdb called the PCR reads again in MiXCR, with one record for every CDR3 protein. The data show 8,000 to 11,000 distinct CDR3 sequences, 63% seen once. This chain joins TRBV7-9 and TRBJ1-1; D unclear. This receptor was obtained from a female donor with esophageal squamous cell carcinoma. The sample consisted of esophageal tumor tissue. CDR3 nucleotide sequence: TGTGCTAGCAGCTTAGGAGAGAACACTGAAGCTTTCTTT. Translation: CASSLGENTEAFF.